Sequencing of this T cell receptor (beta chain) was carried out in a study of T-cell memory formation after mild COVID-19. Points from the study as a whole: Clones that got smaller from day 15 to 85 had even CD4/CD8, while clones growing later tipped toward CD4+. Shrinking CD4+ clones resided mostly in CM and EM, and CD8+ ones in EMRA. The SARS-CoV-2 specificity of second-wave clones reaching peak at day 37 remained unverified. Pre-infection memory contained some responding clones, which suggested that cross-reactive memory had joined.

TCRdb reanalysed the 5' RACE reads using MiXCR and keeps one entry per CDR3 protein. The table has 190,000 or so distinct CDR3 sequences, roughly 30% seen once. As to this clonotype: Its antigen is not identified.

The CDR3 loop spans 15 amino acids. Germline CDR1 reads SGHAT; CDR2 reads FQNNGV. V shed 2 bases, J shed 7 bases, and the junction held 9 bases outside the gene matches. Input material: PBMCs or a T cell subset sorted from them (not recorded which). The chain combines TRBV11-2 with TRBJ2-3; 7 nucleotides agree with TRBD2. This sequence was found in an adult woman who had mild COVID-19 (a few samples of this study predate the infection). Cell type and time point are not known. This CDR3 is CASSLSWREWNTQYF. The CDR3 nucleotides are TGTGCCAGCAGCTTAAGTTGGCGGGAGTGGAATACGCAGTATTTT.